This TCR beta chain was sequenced during a study of CD4 T cells in relation to SARS-CoV-2 and coronaviruses. The ends were cut back, 3 bases at V and 5 bases at J, with 10 bases in the middle. The CDR3 totals 13 residues. Before the COVID-19 pandemic, during about 2011-2019, CD4+ T cells were taken from unexposed donors. Repertoires were generated with immunoSEQ multiplex PCR, while TCRdb's copy carries only in-frame clones and drops some. The data contain around 69,000 clones, approximately 94% of them singletons. Sequencing was performed on naive CD4+ T cells from PBMCs. Subset meaning: naive CD4+ T cells isolated by negative enrichment. The sequence was collected from a human donor in good health. The rearrangement uses TRBV12-3 or TRBV12-4 and TRBJ1-1, with D unclear. This chain's CDR3 is CASSFVRYTEAFF. The CDR3 nucleotides are TGTGCCAGCAGTTTCGTACGGTATACTGAAGCTTTCTTT.